The 15 T cell receptor beta chains listed next were all sequenced from one sample in a study of molecular identifiers for immune sequencing clone quantification. TCRdb processed the PCR reads anew with MiXCR; each CDR3 protein has one entry. The sample holds around 320,000 distinct CDR3 sequences, over 20% seen once. Sequencing used naive CD8+ T cells from blood, with Jurkat cell RNA spiked in. As to subset: FACS-sorted CD8+CD4-CCR7+CD45RA+ naive T cells. All receptors derive from a human donor in good health. Some libraries in this study had Jurkat cell RNA spiked in.

Many counts were recorded for this clonotype. The rearrangement joins TRBV7-6 to TRBJ1-3; D not certain. Looked up from germline, CDR1 is SGHVS and CDR2 is FNYEAQ. The CDR3 runs 12 residues. Trimming removed 0 bases from V and 3 bases from J, with 0 bases in between. CDR3 in amino acids: CASSLAGNTIYF. The CDR3 nucleotides are TGTGCCAGCAGCTTAGCTGGAAACACCATATATTTT.

Points on this clonotype: A much larger clone lies a single base off, so this may be a read error. V is TRBV24-1 and J is TRBJ2-2; a weak D match, TRBD1 (6 bases). This CDR3 spans 12 amino acids. Germline V gene lookup returns CDR1 KGHDR and CDR2 SFDVKD. The CDR3 DNA follows: TGTGCCTCCAGGGGTAGCACCAGGGAGCTGTTTTTT. Translated, it gives CASRGSTRELFF.

Remarks on this clonotype: A much larger clone lies one base from this, so it may be a read error. V is TRBV28 and J is TRBJ1-4, with D hard to call. V lost 6 bases to trimming and J lost 8 bases, with 22 bases between them. The CDR3 covers 16 residues. Germline loops: CDR1 MDHEN, CDR2 SYDVKM. CDR3 nucleotide sequence: TGTGCCAGCAGGTTAACACTGGGTTTGCCCTTCGAAAAACTGTTTTTT. This sequence encodes CASRLTLGLPFEKLFF.

This clonotype was counted at least ten times. This chain uses TRBV7-9 with TRBJ1-5, with D possibly matching TRBD1 (6 bases). Germline-derived CDR1 and CDR2 are SEHNR and FQNEAQ (reference sequence). V lost 5 bases and J lost 1, with 6 bases in between. This CDR3 comprises 13 residues. Written as DNA, the CDR3 is TGTGCCAGCAGCGGACAGAGCAATCAGCCCCAGCATTTT. This encodes CASSGQSNQPQHF.

The chain joins TRBV28 to TRBJ1-4; D is undetermined. V gave up 1 base and J gave up 6 bases, with 12 bases separating them. This CDR3 is built from 15 residues. Germline CDR1 is MDHEN and CDR2 is SYDVKM. CDR3 amino acids: CASSLYGFPDEKLFF. The CDR3 DNA follows: TGTGCCAGCAGTTTATACGGGTTTCCGGATGAAAAACTGTTTTTT.

This clonotype was observed a few times. This chain connects TRBV19 to TRBJ1-2; D gene ambiguous. V lost 3 bases and J 2 bases, leaving 10 bases between the germline ends. The CDR3 is 14 amino acids. From germline, CDR1 is LNHDA and CDR2 SQIVND (reference sequence). This chain's CDR3 is CASSMTPPNYGYTF. The DNA of the CDR3 is TGTGCCAGTAGTATGACGCCCCCAAACTATGGCTACACCTTC.

This clonotype was detected only a few times. The CDR3 nucleotides read TGTGCCAGTAGTATCGGCCCCCACGGGGTCAACACTGAAGCTTTCTTT. Residues: CASSIGPHGVNTEAFF. The chain is built from TRBV19 and TRBJ1-1, with no clear D. CDR3 size: 16 residues. Trimming left V 3 bases short and J 2 bases short, with 16 bases between. Germline V gene sequence: CDR1 LNHDA, CDR2 SQIVND (reference sequence).

About this clonotype itself: At one boundary the junction diverges from the germline segment, which might be a read error. The chain is built from TRBV5-6 and TRBJ2-7; tentative D call: TRBD1 (6 bases). The length of the CDR3 is 14 residues. Germline V CDR1 and CDR2: SGHDT, YYEEEE. CDR3 residues: CAGSQGHYSYEQYF. The CDR3 nucleotides read TGTGCCGGCAGCCAGGGACACTACTCCTACGAGCAGTACTTC.

The V gene is TRBV27, the J gene TRBJ2-7; TRBD1 aligns across 10 bases. Trimming removed 4 bases from V and 5 bases from J; junction bases left unmatched: 8. The germline V gene has CDR1 MNHEY and CDR2 SMNVEV (reference sequence). The CDR3 has 15 amino acids. The CDR3, as DNA: TGTGCCAGCAGTTCTCCGGGACAGGGGTATAACGAGCAGTACTTC. It specifies CASSSPGQGYNEQYF.

The chain couples TRBV12-3 or TRBV12-4 to TRBJ2-1; D uncertain. The ends were cut back, 5 bases at V and 16 bases at J, with 27 bases in the middle. The CDR3 length is 15 residues. This CDR3 reads CASSLEPDRQMRAFF. Here the CDR3 DNA reads TGTGCCAGCAGTCTAGAGCCCGATCGCCAGATGAGAGCTTTCTTC.

As for this clonotype: Possible read error: a much larger clone is one base away. The rearrangement joins TRBV28 to TRBJ1-1; D perhaps matches TRBD1 (5 bases). The germline CDR1 and CDR2 sequences are MDHEN and SYDVKM. The CDR3 length is 16 residues. CDR3 coding DNA: TGTGCCAGCAGTTTGTCCTTAGATCGTTCGGACACTGAAGCTCTCTTT. Translation gives CASSLSLDRSDTEALF.

This clonotype has at least ten counts. The CDR3 region is CASSYDRGLSTDTQYF. The CDR3 DNA reads TGTGCCAGCAGTTACGACAGGGGGCTTAGCACAGATACGCAGTATTTT. The V gene is TRBV6-5, the J gene TRBJ2-3, with TRBD1 matching 10 bases. The CDR3 contains 16 residues. Germline values: CDR1 MNHEY, CDR2 SVGAGI. Trimming removed 2 bases from V and 0 bases from J; junction bases left unmatched: 2.

As regards this clonotype: This sequence may be a read error, since a much larger clone differs from it by one base. The chain is built from TRBV20-1 and TRBJ2-7, with D perhaps matching TRBD2 (5 bases). Between the trimmed V and J ends, which lost 5 bases and 4 bases, there was a span of 12 bases. In germline, CDR1 is DFQATT, CDR2 SNEGSKA (reference sequence). The CDR3 consists of 12 residues. CDR3 sequence: CSAPRAEYEQYF. In DNA, the CDR3 is TGCAGTGCTCCGAGGGCGGAGTACGAGCAGTACTTC.

This clonotype was detected ten times or more. V is TRBV11-2 and J is TRBJ2-2, with 7 bases matching TRBD2. With 1 base clipped from V and 4 bases from J, the junction kept 6 bases outside the gene matches. CDR3 length: 16 residues. Looked up from germline, CDR1 is SGHAT and CDR2 is FQNNGV. The chain's CDR3 is CASSLAAGAPTGELFF. In nucleotides, the CDR3 is TGTGCCAGCAGCTTAGCTGCGGGAGCCCCCACCGGGGAGCTGTTTTTT.

As to this clonotype: A much larger clone lies one base from this, so it may be a read error. This chain links TRBV14 with TRBJ1-5; D is uncertain. Germline CDR1 SGHDN, CDR2 FVKESK. CDR3 length: 13 residues. CDR3 sequence reads: CASSQEIGQPRHF. CDR3 sequence (DNA): TGTGCCAGCAGCCAAGAGATTGGGCAGCCCCGGCATTTT.